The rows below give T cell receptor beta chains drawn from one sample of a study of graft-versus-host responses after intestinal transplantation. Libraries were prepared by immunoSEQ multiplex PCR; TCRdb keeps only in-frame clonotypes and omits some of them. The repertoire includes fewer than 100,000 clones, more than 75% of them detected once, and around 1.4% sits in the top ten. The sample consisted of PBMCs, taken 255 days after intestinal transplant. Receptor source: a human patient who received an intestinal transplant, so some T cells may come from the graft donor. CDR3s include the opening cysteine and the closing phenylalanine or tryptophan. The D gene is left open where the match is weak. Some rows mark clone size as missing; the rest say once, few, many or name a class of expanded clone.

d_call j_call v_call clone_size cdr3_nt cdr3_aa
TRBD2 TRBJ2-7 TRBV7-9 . TGTGCCAGCAGCTCACCCGGGACTAGGTACCCCTACGAGCAGTACTTC CASSSPGTRYPYEQYF
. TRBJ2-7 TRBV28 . TGTGCCAGCACCGACGACAGGCCGGGCGGGACTACTCTCGAGCAGTACTTC CASTDDRPGGTTLEQYF
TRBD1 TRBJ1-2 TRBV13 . TGTGCCAGCAGCGAACAGGGGTACTATGGCTACACCTTC CASSEQGYYGYTF
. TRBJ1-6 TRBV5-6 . TGTGCCAGCAGCTTGTACAGGGATAATTCACCCCTCCACTTT CASSLYRDNSPLHF
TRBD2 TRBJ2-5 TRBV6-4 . TGTGCCAGCAGTGAAGCGGGGGGGCAAGAGACCCAGTACTTC CASSEAGGQETQYF
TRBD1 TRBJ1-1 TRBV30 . TGTGCCTGGAGTCCTAAGGGACAGATTGAAGCTTTCTTT CAWSPKGQIEAFF
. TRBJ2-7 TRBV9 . TGTGCCAGCAGCGTCGGAGGGGGGACCTACGAGCAGTACTTC CASSVGGGTYEQYF
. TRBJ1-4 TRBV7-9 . TGTGCCAGCAGCAATAAAGGAGATGAAAAACTGTTTTTT CASSNKGDEKLFF
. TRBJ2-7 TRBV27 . TGTGCCAGCAGTCCGGGGCGCTCCTACGAGCAGTACTTC CASSPGRSYEQYF
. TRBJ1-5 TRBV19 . TGTGCCAGTCGGGGGGGCGGGAGCAATCAGCCCCAGCATTTT CASRGGGSNQPQHF
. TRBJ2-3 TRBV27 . TGTGCCAGCACCCTAGGCGAGGGCACCACAGATACGCAGTATTTT CASTLGEGTTDTQYF
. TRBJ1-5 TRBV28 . TGTGCCAGCAGTTTCCCCCTCGGAGACAATCAGCCCCAGCATTTT CASSFPLGDNQPQHF
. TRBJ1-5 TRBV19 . TGTGCCAGTAGTATAGCCACAGCCTATAGCAATCAGCCCCAGCATTTT CASSIATAYSNQPQHF
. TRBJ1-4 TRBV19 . TGTGCCAGTAGCGGGACTTTTGAAAAACTGTTTTTT CASSGTFEKLFF
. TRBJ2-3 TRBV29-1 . TGCAGCGGGAGCACAGATACGCAGTATTTT CSGSTDTQYF
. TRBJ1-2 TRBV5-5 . TGTGCCAGCAGCTTGGAGGGAGGGGACTACACCTTC CASSLEGGDYTF
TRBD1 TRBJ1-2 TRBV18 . TGTGCCAGCTCATTGCTCGACAGGGATCGTTCTAATGGCTACACCTTC CASSLLDRDRSNGYTF
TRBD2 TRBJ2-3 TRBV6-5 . TGTGCCAGCAGTTACCACGGGACTAGCGGGATAGATACGCAGTATTTT CASSYHGTSGIDTQYF
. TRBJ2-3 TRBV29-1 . TGCAGCGTTGAAGCCCGGGGTGGGGGCACAGATACGCAGTATTTT CSVEARGGGTDTQYF
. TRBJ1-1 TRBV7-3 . TGTGCCAGCAGCCCAGAGGGCTACACTGAAGCTTTCTTT CASSPEGYTEAFF
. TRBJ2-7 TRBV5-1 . TGCGCCAGCAGCTTGGTCGGGCAGGGAGATTACGAGCAGTACTTC CASSLVGQGDYEQYF
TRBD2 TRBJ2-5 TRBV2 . TGTGCCAGCAGTGCTAGCGGGGGGTCGTTGACCCAGTACTTC CASSASGGSLTQYF
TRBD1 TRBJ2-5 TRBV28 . TGTGCCAGCAGAACCCCGCGACAGGGCCTAGAGACCCAGTACTTC CASRTPRQGLETQYF
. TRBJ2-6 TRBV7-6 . TGTGCCAGCAGCTTAGAGGTGTCCGGGGCCAACGTCCTGACTTTC CASSLEVSGANVLTF
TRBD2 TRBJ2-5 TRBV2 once TGTGCCAGCGGAACGCCGGGACTAGCGGACCAAGAGACCCAGTACTTC CASGTPGLADQETQYF
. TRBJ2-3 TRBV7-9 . TGTGCCTTTCCCACGGGGGCGAGCACAGATACGCAGTATTTT CAFPTGASTDTQYF
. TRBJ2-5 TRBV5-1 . TGCGCCAGCAGCTTGGTCGGGGGCGCAAAGGAGACCCAGTACTTC CASSLVGGAKETQYF
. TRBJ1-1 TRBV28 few TGTGCCAGCAGTTTTCAGGGGAACACTGAAGCTTTCTTT CASSFQGNTEAFF
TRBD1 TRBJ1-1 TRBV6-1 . TGTGCCAGCAGCCCAGGGGGAGGGTCCAGTGAAGCTTTCTTT CASSPGGGSSEAFF
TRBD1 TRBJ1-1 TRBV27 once TGTGCCAGCAGTCCCACAGGGGCGGCGGAAGCTTTCTTT CASSPTGAAEAFF
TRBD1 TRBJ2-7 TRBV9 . TGTGCCAGCAGCCCGTCCGGGACAGGAGCCTACGAGCAGTACTTC CASSPSGTGAYEQYF
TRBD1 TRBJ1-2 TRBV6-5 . TGTGCCAGCAGGGGACAGGGTGGATATGGCTACACCTTC CASRGQGGYGYTF
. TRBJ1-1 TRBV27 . TGTGCCAGCAGTCCCACAGGGTACACTGAAGCTTTCTTT CASSPTGYTEAFF
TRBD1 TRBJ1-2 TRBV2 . TGTGCCAGCAGTCCTGACAGGGACTATGGCTACACCTTC CASSPDRDYGYTF
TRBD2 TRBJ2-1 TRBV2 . TGTGCCAGCAGTGAAACCCGGGGGGGCCATGGCGAGCAGTTCTTC CASSETRGGHGEQFF
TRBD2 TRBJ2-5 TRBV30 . TGTGCCTGGAGTGTAAGGCGGACTAGCGGGGGGGCTAAAGAGACCCAGTACTTC CAWSVRRTSGGAKETQYF
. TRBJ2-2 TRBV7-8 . TGTGCCAGCAGCTTATATGGCGCAGAAACCACCGGGGAGCTGTTTTTT CASSLYGAETTGELFF
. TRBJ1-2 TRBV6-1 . TGTGCCAGCAGAAACGCCGGAGCGTCTGGCTACACCTTC CASRNAGASGYTF
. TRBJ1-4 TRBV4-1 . TGCGCCAGCAGCCAAGATCCTCCGGGGTCCGGGGAAAAACTGTTTTTT CASSQDPPGSGEKLFF
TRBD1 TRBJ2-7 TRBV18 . TGTGCCAGCTCCCCCGCCAGTCCGGGACAGGGTGCACAGCAGTACTTC CASSPASPGQGAQQYF
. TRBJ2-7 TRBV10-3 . TGTGCCATCAGTGAGGAGGGGTTCTCCTACGAGCAGTACTTC CAISEEGFSYEQYF
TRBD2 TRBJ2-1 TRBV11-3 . TGTGCCAGCAGCCTCCGCGGGGGGGGTTACAATGAGCAGTTCTTC CASSLRGGGYNEQFF
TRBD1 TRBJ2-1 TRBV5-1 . TGCGCCAGCAGCTCCCTAACAGGGGCCGATGAGCAGTTCTTC CASSSLTGADEQFF
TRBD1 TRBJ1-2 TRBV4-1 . TGCGCCAGCAGCCAAGATGGGACAGGCTATGGCTACACCTTC CASSQDGTGYGYTF
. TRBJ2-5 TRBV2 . TGTGCCAGCAGTCCGACAGGTTTGGAGCAAGAGACCCAGTACTTC CASSPTGLEQETQYF
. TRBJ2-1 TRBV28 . TGTGCCAGCAGTTCAAGTCTAGCGAGGGGATTCTACAATGAGCAGTTCTTC CASSSSLARGFYNEQFF
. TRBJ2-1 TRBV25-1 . TGTGCCAGCAGTGAATGGATGGGGGGCAATGAGCAGTTCTTC CASSEWMGGNEQFF
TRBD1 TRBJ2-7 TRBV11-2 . TGTGCCAGCAGCTCTAGACCGGGACAGGGCTCCTACGAGCAGTACTTC CASSSRPGQGSYEQYF
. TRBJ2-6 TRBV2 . TGTGCCAGCAGTGAACGGGGGAGGTCTGGGGCCAACGTCCTGACTTTC CASSERGRSGANVLTF
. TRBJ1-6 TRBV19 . TGTGCCAGTAATGACTTCGATAATTCACCCCTCCACTTT CASNDFDNSPLHF
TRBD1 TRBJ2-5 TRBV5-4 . TGTGCCAGCAGCTTGGGACAGGGACACCAAGAGACCCAGTACTTC CASSLGQGHQETQYF